This TCR beta chain was retrieved from a study of cytomegalovirus exposure and HLA in healthy donors. Broader study findings: An observed cluster of highly shared sequence variants was recorded as a likely sequencing artifact. One variant, a missense change in DCLRE1C, was linked in a later analysis to TCR beta V- and J-gene trimming.

About this clone itself: The antigen is unknown.

The study ran its PCR with 60 Vbeta and 13 Jbeta primers. The table came from immunoSEQ multiplex PCR; TCRdb's copy has only in-frame clones and leaves some out. The sample records under 200,000 clones, roughly 80% being singletons. The V gene's germline CDR1 is KGHSH and CDR2 LQKENI. After removal of 1 base from V and 1 base from J, the junction contained 10 bases not matched to a gene. There are 18 residues in the CDR3. Input material: PBMCs. This receptor was identified in a man aged 45-65 years in good health and CMV-seropositive. The chain couples TRBV18 to TRBJ2-3; TRBD2 matches 8 bases. CDR3 in DNA: TGTGCCAGCTCACCACTGTTGACCGGGGGGGCCGGCACAGATACGCAGTATTTT. Its translation: CASSPLLTGGAGTDTQYF.